This T cell receptor beta chain originates from a study of T cell changes during pregnancy in multiple sclerosis. Only in-frame clones appear in the TCRdb table, and some are missing; sequencing was by immunoSEQ multiplex PCR. The top ten clones hold roughly 1.7% of a sample with 80,000 to 100,000 clones, 90% to 95% of them seen once. The germline V gene has CDR1 MNHNS and CDR2 SASEGT. Deletions cut 2 bases from V and 1 base from J, with 8 bases between. The CDR3 contains 14 residues. The J gene is TRBJ1-2, the V gene TRBV6-1; D gene unclear. Sequenced here: peripheral blood, sampled after pregnancy. This receptor was taken from a female donor in good health, enrolled as a control in a pregnancy study. The CDR3 reads CASSELSLNYGYTF. The CDR3 DNA reads TGTGCCAGCAGTGAATTGTCCCTTAACTATGGCTACACCTTC.